The present TCR beta chain was sequenced within a study of T-cell reconstitution after alpha-beta-depleted transplantation in children. The study, taken as a whole, reports: Surviving recipient T cells and thymic progenitors underlay high day-60 TCRbeta diversity in some patients. Several hundred expanded graft clones reportedly were the source of alpha-beta T cells about two months after transplant. Newly produced T cells mostly provided counts and TCRbeta diversity after one year, as hyperexpanded clones declined.

Unique molecular identifiers tagged the TCRbeta library. Via MiXCR, TCRdb re-called the PCR reads, giving one row per CDR3 protein. The top ten hold around 18% of the sample, which has just under 150,000 distinct CDR3 sequences, 8% to 10% seen once. This clonotype was recorded many times. Its antigen is as yet unknown. V lost 6 bases, J lost 8 bases, and 10 bases lay in between. The CDR3 runs to 12 residues. The germline V gene encodes CDR1 MDHEN and CDR2 SYDVKM. The clonotype originates from a female patient under 10 years old who had a stem cell transplant for congenital amegakaryocytic thrombocytopenia, so the T cells may come from the graft donor. Sequencing was performed on PBMCs, mostly from graft donor cells, taken 180 days after TCRalphabeta/CD19-depleted stem cell transplant. The chain joins TRBV28 to TRBJ1-4; D gene ambiguous. CDR3 sequence: CASSLDLEKLFF. The CDR3 nucleotides read TGTGCCAGCAGCCTCGACTTGGAAAAACTGTTTTTT. Combining the CDR3 with reference TRBV28 and TRBJ1-4 gives the whole variable domain DVKVTQSSRYLVKRTGEKVFLECVQDMDHENMFWYRQDPGLGLRLIYFSYDVKMKEKGDIPEGYSVSREKKERFSLILESASTNQTSMYLCASSLDLEKLFFGSGTQLSVL.